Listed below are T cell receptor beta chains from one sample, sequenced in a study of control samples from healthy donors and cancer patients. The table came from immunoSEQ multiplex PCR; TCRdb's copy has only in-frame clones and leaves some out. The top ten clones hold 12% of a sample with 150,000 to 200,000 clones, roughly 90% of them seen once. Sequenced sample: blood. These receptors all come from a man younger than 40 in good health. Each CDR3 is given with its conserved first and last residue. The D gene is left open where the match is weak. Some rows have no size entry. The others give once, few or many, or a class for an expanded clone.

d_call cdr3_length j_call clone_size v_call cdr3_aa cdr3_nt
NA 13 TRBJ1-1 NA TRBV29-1 CSTHGQFGTEAFF TGCAGCACCCATGGACAGTTCGGAACTGAAGCTTTCTTT
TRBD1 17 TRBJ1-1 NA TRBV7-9 CASSLVTGGIGNTEAFF TGTGCCAGCAGCTTAGTTACAGGGGGCATCGGGAACACTGAAGCTTTCTTT
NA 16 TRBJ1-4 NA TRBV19 CASSPRTVSTNEKLFF TGTGCCAGTAGTCCCCGGACGGTCTCAACTAATGAAAAACTGTTTTTT
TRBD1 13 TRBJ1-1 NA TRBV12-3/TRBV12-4 CASRGQGSTEAFF TGTGCCAGCAGGGGACAGGGGAGCACTGAAGCTTTCTTT
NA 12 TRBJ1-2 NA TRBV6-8 CASSSQAPGYTF TGTGCCAGCAGTTCTCAGGCTCCCGGCTACACCTTC
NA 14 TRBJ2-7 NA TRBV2 CASSAGRGSYEQYF TGTGCCAGCAGTGCCGGTCGAGGCTCCTACGAGCAGTACTTC
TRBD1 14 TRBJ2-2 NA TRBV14 CASSPTGRTGELFF TGTGCCAGCAGCCCGACAGGGAGAACCGGGGAGCTGTTTTTT
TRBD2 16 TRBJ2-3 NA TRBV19 CASSPGLAGRTDTQYF TGTGCCAGTAGTCCCGGACTAGCGGGACGAACAGATACGCAGTATTTT
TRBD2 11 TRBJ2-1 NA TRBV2 CASTLREGQFF TGTGCCAGCACTTTGCGGGAGGGCCAATTCTTC
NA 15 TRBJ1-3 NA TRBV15 CATSRDRGYGNTIYF TGTGCCACCAGCAGAGATCGAGGGTACGGAAACACCATATATTTT
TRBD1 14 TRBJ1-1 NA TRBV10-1 CASSSDEGATEAFF TGCGCCAGCAGTAGTGACGAGGGGGCAACTGAAGCTTTCTTT
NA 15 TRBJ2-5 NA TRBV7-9 CASSLGGGGRVPQYF TGTGCCAGCAGCTTAGGCGGGGGCGGCCGTGTGCCCCAGTACTTC
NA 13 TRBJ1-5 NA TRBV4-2 CASSQVDDQPQHF TGTGCCAGCAGCCAAGTCGATGATCAGCCCCAGCATTTT
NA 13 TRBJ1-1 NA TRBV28 CASSTKGRAEAFF TGTGCCAGCAGTACCAAGGGGAGGGCTGAAGCTTTCTTT
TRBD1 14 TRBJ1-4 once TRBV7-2 CASSRDRGSEKLFF TGTGCCAGCAGCCGCGACAGGGGAAGTGAAAAACTGTTTTTT
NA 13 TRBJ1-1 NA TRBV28 CASRLVPNTEAFF TGTGCCAGCAGGTTAGTTCCGAACACTGAGGCTTTCTTT
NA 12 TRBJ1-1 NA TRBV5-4 CASSSRRFEAFF TGTGCCAGCAGCTCCCGTCGGTTTGAAGCTTTCTTT
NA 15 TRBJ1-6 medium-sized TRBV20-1 CSASGGGVWNSPLHF TGCAGTGCTAGTGGGGGTGGGGTCTGGAATTCACCCCTCCACTTT
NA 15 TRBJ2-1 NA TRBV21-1 CASSSRDRGLNEQFF TGTGCCAGCAGCAGCCGGGACAGGGGCCTCAATGAGCAGTTCTTC
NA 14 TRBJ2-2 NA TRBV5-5 CASSLAGGGGELFF TGTGCCAGCAGCTTGGCTGGGGGCGGCGGGGAGCTGTTTTTT
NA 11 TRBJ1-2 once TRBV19 CAIPQKQGYTF TGTGCCATACCCCAAAAACAGGGCTACACCTTC
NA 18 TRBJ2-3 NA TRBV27 CASSTRDPRGGYTDTQYF TGTGCCAGCAGCACAAGGGACCCCCGAGGGGGATACACAGATACGCAGTATTTT
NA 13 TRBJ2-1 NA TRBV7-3 CASSVADYNEQFF TGTGCCAGCAGCGTAGCGGACTACAATGAGCAGTTCTTC
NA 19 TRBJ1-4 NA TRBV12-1 CASSSSDRARGATNEKLFF TGTGCCAGCAGCTCCTCGGACAGGGCCCGGGGTGCAACTAATGAAAAACTGTTTTTT
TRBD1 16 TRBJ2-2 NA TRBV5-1 CASSSTSTGWTGELFF TGCGCCAGCAGCTCGACTTCGACAGGGTGGACCGGGGAGCTGTTTTTT
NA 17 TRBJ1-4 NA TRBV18 CASSPEVRKGRNEKLFF TGTGCCAGCTCACCAGAGGTGCGGAAGGGGCGGAATGAAAAACTGTTTTTT
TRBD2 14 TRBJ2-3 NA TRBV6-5 CASSLKGLANTQYF TGTGCCAGCAGTTTGAAGGGACTAGCAAATACGCAGTATTTT
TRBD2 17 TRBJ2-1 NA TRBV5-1 CASSLGLAGSRSNEQFF TGCGCCAGCAGCCTCGGACTAGCGGGATCCCGGTCCAATGAGCAGTTCTTC
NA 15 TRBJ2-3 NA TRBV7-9 CASSSGGVSTDTQYF TGTGCCAGCAGCTCAGGAGGGGTAAGCACAGATACGCAGTATTTT
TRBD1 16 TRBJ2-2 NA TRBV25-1 CASRQGQAPNTGELFF TGTGCCAGCAGACAAGGACAGGCCCCAAACACCGGGGAGCTGTTTTTT
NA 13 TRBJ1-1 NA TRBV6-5 CASGGDVNTEAFF TGTGCCAGCGGGGGGGACGTGAACACTGAAGCTTTCTTT
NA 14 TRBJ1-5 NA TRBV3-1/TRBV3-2 CASSQGGVGQPQHF TGTGCCAGCAGCCAGGGAGGGGTAGGTCAGCCCCAGCATTTT
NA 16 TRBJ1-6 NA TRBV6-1 CASREFGDSVRSPLHF TGTGCCAGCAGAGAATTTGGTGACAGCGTAAGGTCACCCCTCCACTTT
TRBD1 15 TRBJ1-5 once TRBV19 CASSGVRDSNQPQHF TGTGCCAGTAGTGGGGTCCGGGACAGTAATCAGCCCCAGCATTTT
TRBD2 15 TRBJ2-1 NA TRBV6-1 CASSDRLAGGNEQFF TGTGCCAGCAGTGATCGACTAGCGGGAGGTAATGAGCAGTTCTTC
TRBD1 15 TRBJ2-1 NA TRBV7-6 CASSLDGQGMNEQFF TGTGCCAGCAGCTTAGATGGACAGGGAATGAATGAGCAGTTCTTC
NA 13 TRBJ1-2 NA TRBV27 CASSLRENYGYTF TGTGCCAGCAGTTTACGGGAGAACTATGGCTACACCTTC
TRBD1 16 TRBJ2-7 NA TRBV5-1 CASSLDQGDRLYEQYF TGCGCCAGCAGCCTAGACCAAGGGGACAGACTTTACGAGCAGTACTTC
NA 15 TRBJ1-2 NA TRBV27 CASSFSQSVGYGYTF TGTGCCAGCAGTTTCTCCCAATCCGTGGGCTATGGCTACACCTTC
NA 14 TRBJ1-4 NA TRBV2 CASNAKEGRGKLFF TGTGCCAGCAACGCTAAGGAAGGGAGGGGAAAACTGTTTTTT
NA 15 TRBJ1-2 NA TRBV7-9 CASSLGGTTGYGYTF TGTGCCAGCAGCTTAGGGGGGACAACGGGGTATGGCTACACCTTC
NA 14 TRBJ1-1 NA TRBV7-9 CASSLGQVNTEAFF TGTGCCAGCAGCTTAGGTCAGGTGAACACTGAAGCTTTCTTT
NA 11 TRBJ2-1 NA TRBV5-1 CASSAGELKFF TGCGCCAGCAGCGCAGGGGAGTTGAAGTTCTTC
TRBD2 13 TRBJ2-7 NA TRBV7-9 CASSSGGVNEQYF TGTGCCAGCAGCTCTGGGGGGGTCAACGAGCAGTACTTC
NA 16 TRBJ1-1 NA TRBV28 CASSLTRLAVGAEAFF TGTGCCAGCAGTTTGACCAGGCTTGCTGTAGGGGCTGAAGCTTTCTTT
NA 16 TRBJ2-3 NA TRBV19 CASSSGTHTSTDTQYF TGTGCCAGTAGTTCCGGGACTCATACTAGCACAGATACGCAGTATTTT
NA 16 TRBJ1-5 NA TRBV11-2 CASSLDQGTSHQPQHF TGTGCCAGCAGCTTAGATCAGGGTACCTCGCATCAGCCCCAGCATTTT
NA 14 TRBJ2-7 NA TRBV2 CASSEVTFNYEQYF TGTGCCAGCAGTGAGGTGACTTTCAACTACGAGCAGTACTTC
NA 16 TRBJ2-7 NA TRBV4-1 CASSQDSGTGNYEQYF TGCGCCAGCAGCCAAGATAGCGGGACAGGGAACTACGAGCAGTACTTC
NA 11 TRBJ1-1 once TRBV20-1 CSAQVATEAFF TGCAGTGCTCAAGTGGCCACTGAAGCTTTCTTT